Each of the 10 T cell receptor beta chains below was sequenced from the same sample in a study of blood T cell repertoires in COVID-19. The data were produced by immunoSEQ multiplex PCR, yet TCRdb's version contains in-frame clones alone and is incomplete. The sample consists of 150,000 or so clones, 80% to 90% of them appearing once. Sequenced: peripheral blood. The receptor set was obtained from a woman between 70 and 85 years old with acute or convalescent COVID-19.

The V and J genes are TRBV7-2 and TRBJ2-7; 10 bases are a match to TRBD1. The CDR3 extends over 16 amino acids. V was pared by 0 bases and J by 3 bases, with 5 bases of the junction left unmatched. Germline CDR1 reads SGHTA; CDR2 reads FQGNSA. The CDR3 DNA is TGTGCCAGCAGCTTAGCCGGCGGGACAGGGGTCTACGAGCAGTACTTC. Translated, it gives CASSLAGGTGVYEQYF.

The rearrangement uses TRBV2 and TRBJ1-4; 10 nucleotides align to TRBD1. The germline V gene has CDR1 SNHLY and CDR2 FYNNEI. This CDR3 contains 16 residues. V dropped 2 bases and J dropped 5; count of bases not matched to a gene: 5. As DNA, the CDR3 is TGTGCCAGCAGTGAACGTAGGGGACAGGGGAATGAAAAACTGTTTTTT. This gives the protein CASSERRGQGNEKLFF. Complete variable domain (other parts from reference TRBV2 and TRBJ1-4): EPEVTQTPSHQVTQMGQEVILRCVPISNHLYFYWYRQILGQKVEFLVSFYNNEISEKSEIFDDQFSVERPDGSNFTLKIRSTKLEDSAMYFCASSERRGQGNEKLFFGSGTQLSVL.

The CDR3 region is CAISESSSFETQYF. CDR3 DNA: TGTGCCATCAGTGAGTCGTCTTCGTTTGAGACCCAGTACTTC. The rearrangement links TRBV10-3 to TRBJ2-5; no clear D gene. There are 14 residues in the CDR3. Germline CDR1 and CDR2: ENHRY and SYGVKD. Trimming cost V 0 bases and J 5 bases, with 10 bases left between them.

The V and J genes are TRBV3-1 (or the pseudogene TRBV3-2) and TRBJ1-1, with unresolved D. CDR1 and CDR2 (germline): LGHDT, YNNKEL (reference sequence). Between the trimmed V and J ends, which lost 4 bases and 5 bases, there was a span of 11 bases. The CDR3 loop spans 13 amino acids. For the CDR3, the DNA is TGTGCCAGCAGCCCGGAGCGGGAAACTGAAGCTTTCTTT. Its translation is CASSPERETEAFF.

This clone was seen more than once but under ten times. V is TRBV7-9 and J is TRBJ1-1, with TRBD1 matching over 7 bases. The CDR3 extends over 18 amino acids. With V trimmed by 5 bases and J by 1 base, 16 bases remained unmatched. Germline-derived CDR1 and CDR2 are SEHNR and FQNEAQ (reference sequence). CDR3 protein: CASSLFRQGIAANTEAFF. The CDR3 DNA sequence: TGTGCCAGCAGCCTTTTCCGACAGGGAATTGCTGCGAACACTGAAGCTTTCTTT.

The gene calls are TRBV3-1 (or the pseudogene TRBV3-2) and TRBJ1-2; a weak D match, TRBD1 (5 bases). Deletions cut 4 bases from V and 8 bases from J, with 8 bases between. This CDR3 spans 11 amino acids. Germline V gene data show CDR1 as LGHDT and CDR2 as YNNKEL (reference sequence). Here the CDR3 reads CASSLGQGYTF. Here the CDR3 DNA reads TGTGCCAGCAGCCTGGGGCAAGGCTACACCTTC.

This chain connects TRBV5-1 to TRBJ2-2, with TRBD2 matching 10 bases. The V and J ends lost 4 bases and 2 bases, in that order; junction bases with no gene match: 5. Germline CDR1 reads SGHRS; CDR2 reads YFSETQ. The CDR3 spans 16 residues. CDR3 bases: TGCGCCAGCAGCCCCCTAGCGGGGGTTAACACCGGGGAGCTGTTTTTT. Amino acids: CASSPLAGVNTGELFF.

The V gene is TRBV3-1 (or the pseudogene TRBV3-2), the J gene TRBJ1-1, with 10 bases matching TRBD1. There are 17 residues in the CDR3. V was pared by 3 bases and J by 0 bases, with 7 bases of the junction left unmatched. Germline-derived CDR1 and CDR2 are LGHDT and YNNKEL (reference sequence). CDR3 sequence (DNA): TGTGCCAGCAGCCACCCGGGACAGGGGAACATGAACACTGAAGCTTTCTTT. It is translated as CASSHPGQGNMNTEAFF.

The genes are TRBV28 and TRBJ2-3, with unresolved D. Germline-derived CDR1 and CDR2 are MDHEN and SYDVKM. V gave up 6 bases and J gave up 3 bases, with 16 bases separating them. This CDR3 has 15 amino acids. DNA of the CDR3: TGTGCCAGCAGCCACCCCACGCGGCTTACAGATACGCAGTATTTT. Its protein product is CASSHPTRLTDTQYF.

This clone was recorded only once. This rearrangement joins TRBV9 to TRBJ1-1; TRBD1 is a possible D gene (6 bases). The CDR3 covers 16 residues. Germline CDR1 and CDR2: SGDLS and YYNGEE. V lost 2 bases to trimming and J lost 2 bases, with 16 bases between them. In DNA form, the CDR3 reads TGTGCCAGCAGCGTGGGGGGGGCGCAGTATAACACTGAAGCTTTCTTT. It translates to CASSVGGAQYNTEAFF.